This TCR beta chain was captured by sequencing in a study of cytomegalovirus exposure and HLA in healthy donors. Vbeta (60) and Jbeta (13) primers were used in the PCR. The method was immunoSEQ multiplex PCR; TCRdb's version includes in-frame clones alone and lacks a portion of them. The sample has roughly 170,000 clones; less than 90% are singletons. This TCR was recovered from a man in his thirties or forties in good health and CMV-seronegative. Sequencing was performed on PBMCs.

CDR3 loop: CASSSTGGNTIYF. CDR3 DNA sequence: TGTGCCAGCAGTTCGACAGGTGGAAACACCATATATTTT. The chain employs TRBV27 and TRBJ1-3, with D maybe TRBD1 (6 bases). The germline V and J ends were trimmed by 4 bases and 3 bases, with 7 bases remaining between them. Germline V gene data show CDR1 as MNHEY and CDR2 as SMNVEV (reference sequence). The CDR3 has 13 residues.